These 27 T cell receptor beta chains originate from one sample sequenced in a study of shared clonotypes between healthy human individuals. Profiled with immunoSEQ multiplex PCR; TCRdb holds only in-frame clones, not every one. The table records 550,000 to 850,000 clones, approximately 74% of them present only once. Specimen: memory CD4+ T cells sorted from blood. Documented subset: CD45RA-negative fraction. The receptors here all came from a woman aged 25 to 39 in good health.

About this clone itself: The same CDR3 can be traced to other DNA sequences in this sample. The chain's CDR3 is CASSLTSGSYNEQFF. The CDR3 DNA reads as TGCGCCAGCAGCTTAACTAGCGGCTCCTACAATGAGCAGTTCTTC. This chain uses TRBV5-1 with TRBJ2-1; 8 bases map to TRBD2. Trimming took 2 bases from V and 0 from J; bases not matched to a gene: 1. The CDR3 consists of 15 residues. From germline, CDR1 is SGHRS and CDR2 YFSETQ.

This clone came up many times. This chain joins TRBV2 and TRBJ1-3, with D maybe TRBD1 (5 bases). Between the trimmed V and J ends, which lost 6 bases and 3 bases, there was a span of 24 bases. Germline V gene data show CDR1 as SNHLY and CDR2 as FYNNEI. The CDR3 is 18 residues long. The CDR3 sequence: CASSVTSVWGSSGNTIYF. CDR3 DNA: TGTGCCAGCAGCGTTACTAGCGTTTGGGGGAGTAGTGGAAACACCATATATTTT.

The sample holds many counts of this clone. The same CDR3 also results from other DNA sequences found in this sample. V usage is TRBV19 and J usage is TRBJ1-5; no reliable D call. The CDR3 spans 16 residues. Germline V gene lookup returns CDR1 LNHDA and CDR2 SQIVND (reference sequence). V was pared by 4 bases and J by 3 bases, with 16 bases between. The CDR3, as DNA: TGTGCCAGTAGTAGCGGACGGATGCTAGCCAATCAGCCCCAGCATTTT. This translates into CASSSGRMLANQPQHF.

The table lists this clone with a few counts. V usage is TRBV28 and J usage is TRBJ2-4; D may be TRBD1 or TRBD2 (5 bases each). V lost 5 bases to trimming and J lost 15 bases, with 20 bases between them. The CDR3 runs 13 residues. Per the germline V gene, CDR1 is MDHEN and CDR2 is SYDVKM. The CDR3 DNA reads as TGTGCCAGCAGTCCCCTCCCGAGGGGCCAATGGTACTTC. Its translation: CASSPLPRGQWYF. Based on the CDR3 plus reference TRBV28 and TRBJ2-4, the full variable domain is DVKVTQSSRYLVKRTGEKVFLECVQDMDHENMFWYRQDPGLGLRLIYFSYDVKMKEKGDIPEGYSVSREKKERFSLILESASTNQTSMYLCASSPLPRGQWYFGAGTRLSVL.

The CDR3 here is CASSLEGSTPSYEQYF. The CDR3 bases are TGTGCCAGCAGCTTAGAGGGATCTACCCCCTCCTACGAGCAGTACTTC. V usage is TRBV11-2 and J usage is TRBJ2-7; D is unresolved. The V end lost 0 bases, the J end lost 0 bases, and 12 bases lay between the germline ends. The germline gives CDR1 SGHAT, CDR2 FQNNGV. The length of the CDR3 is 16 residues.

The chain couples TRBV5-3 to TRBJ2-3, with unresolved D. TRBV5-3 is sorted into the ORF group, with uncertain function. Trimming shortened V by 3 bases and J by 8 bases, and 13 bases separated the two germline ends. CDR3 length: 13 amino acids. CDR3 region: CARSSWPPGTQYF. The CDR3 coding sequence is TGTGCCAGAAGCTCTTGGCCCCCGGGTACGCAGTATTTT.

This chain links TRBV11-2 with TRBJ2-2, with 9 bases aligning to TRBD2. This CDR3 has 16 amino acids. CDR1 and CDR2 from the germline V gene are SGHAT and FQNNGV. With V trimmed by 5 bases and J by 1 base, 5 bases remained unmatched. CDR3 residues: CASSHGLALNTGELFF. The CDR3 DNA reads TGTGCCAGCAGCCACGGACTAGCGTTGAACACCGGGGAGCTGTTTTTT.

The J gene is TRBJ1-1, the V gene TRBV23-1; D uncertain. TRBV23-1 belongs to the ORF category, with a function that is uncertain. V lost 2 bases and J 1 base, leaving 8 bases between the germline ends. The CDR3 has 14 residues. CDR3 loop: CASSQPDWNTEAFF. The CDR3 DNA reads as TGCGCCAGCAGTCAACCAGACTGGAACACTGAAGCTTTCTTT.

The V gene is TRBV2, the J gene TRBJ2-7, with D possibly TRBD1 on 6 matching bases. The CDR3 consists of 16 residues. Germline-derived CDR1 and CDR2 are SNHLY and FYNNEI. V was trimmed by 1 base and J by 1 base, leaving 14 bases between them. CDR3 sequence: CASSEGKQGLSYEQYF. CDR3 in DNA: TGTGCCAGCAGTGAAGGGAAGCAGGGGCTGTCCTACGAGCAGTACTTC. The entire variable domain, with the rest obtained from reference TRBV2 and TRBJ2-7, is as follows: EPEVTQTPSHQVTQMGQEVILRCVPISNHLYFYWYRQILGQKVEFLVSFYNNEISEKSEIFDDQFSVERPDGSNFTLKIRSTKLEDSAMYFCASSEGKQGLSYEQYFGPGTRLTVT.

This chain connects TRBV6-6 to TRBJ2-2; maybe TRBD2 (7 bases). This CDR3 contains 14 residues. Germline V lookup: CDR1 MNHNY, CDR2 SVGAGI (reference sequence). Deletions cut 5 bases from V and 7 bases from J, with 14 bases between. CDR3 sequence (DNA): TGTGCCAGCAGTGGCCAGCGGGACAACGGGGAGCTGTTTTTT. Amino acid sequence: CASSGQRDNGELFF.

V usage is TRBV19 and J usage is TRBJ2-7, with TRBD1 identical over 7 bases. Per the germline V gene, CDR1 is LNHDA and CDR2 is SQIVND (reference sequence). V dropped 0 bases and J dropped 8; count of bases not matched to a gene: 10. The CDR3 consists of 15 residues. The CDR3 DNA follows: TGTGCCAGTAGTATAGAGGAAGGGACAGCCGGTCAGCAGTACTTC. This sequence encodes CASSIEEGTAGQQYF.

The genes are TRBV4-2 and TRBJ2-1; D unclear. Germline lookup yields CDR1 LGHNA and CDR2 YNFKEQ. The V end was cut by 5 bases, the J end by 12 bases, with 23 bases between. The CDR3 spans 15 residues. The CDR3 sequence: CASSKTLGVGFSQFF. The DNA for the CDR3 is TGTGCCAGCAGCAAAACACTGGGCGTCGGGTTCTCGCAGTTCTTC.

DNA of the CDR3: TGTGCCACTTCCTGGACCCATGGCTACACCTTC. Encoded protein: CATSWTHGYTF. This rearrangement joins TRBV21-1 to TRBJ1-2. TRBV21-1 constitutes a pseudogene. The CDR3 extends over 11 amino acids.

In its sample, this clone was seen once. The rearrangement joins TRBV5-4 to TRBJ2-7; a weak D match, TRBD2 (6 bases). This CDR3 has 16 residues. Germline V gene data show CDR1 as SGHNT and CDR2 as YYREEE (reference sequence). Trimming cost V 3 bases and J 4 bases, with 20 bases left between them. CDR3 in DNA: TGTGCCAGCAGCTCCATGGCGGGACTGACCCCTTACGAGCAGTACTTC. This translates into CASSSMAGLTPYEQYF. The entire variable domain, with the rest obtained from reference TRBV5-4 and TRBJ2-7, is as follows: ETGVTQSPTHLIKTRGQQVTLRCSSQSGHNTVSWYQQALGQGPQFIFQYYREEENGRGNFPPRFSGLQFPNYSSELNVNALELDDSALYLCASSSMAGLTPYEQYFGPGTRLTVT.

The CDR3 nucleotides are TGTGCCAGTAGGAACTCAGGGATCAACGAGCAGTACTTC. Protein sequence: CASRNSGINEQYF. The chain is built from TRBV19 and TRBJ2-7, with TRBD1 as a possible D gene (5 bases). This CDR3 contains 13 residues. The V and J ends lost 6 bases and 5 bases respectively, with 14 bases between them. CDR1 and CDR2 (germline): LNHDA, SQIVND (reference sequence).

This clone was seen once. The V and J genes are TRBV28 and TRBJ2-7; D unclear. CDR3 length equals 16 residues. Trimming shortened V by 0 bases and J by 0 bases, and 12 bases separated the two germline ends. In germline, CDR1 is MDHEN, CDR2 SYDVKM. Here the CDR3 reads CASSLWSGIGSYEQYF. CDR3 in DNA: TGTGCCAGCAGTTTATGGTCAGGCATTGGCTCCTACGAGCAGTACTTC.

The chain joins TRBV30 to TRBJ2-1, with D perhaps matching TRBD1 or TRBD2 (6 bases each). The length of the CDR3 is 13 residues. Germline CDR1 GTSNPN, CDR2 SVGIG (reference sequence). Deletions cut 5 bases from V and 13 bases from J, with 21 bases between. The CDR3 loop is CAWYETGGRPQFF. CDR3 DNA sequence: TGTGCCTGGTATGAGACAGGAGGGCGGCCTCAGTTCTTC.

The rearrangement joins TRBV19 to TRBJ2-1, with 12 bases fitting TRBD2. Per germline, CDR1 LNHDA and CDR2 SQIVND (reference sequence). V lost 1 base and J lost 2; bases outside the gene matches: 3. The CDR3 is made up of 17 amino acids. Here the CDR3 reads CASSIGLAGGTYNEQFF. For the CDR3, the DNA is TGTGCCAGTAGTATAGGGCTAGCGGGAGGGACCTACAATGAGCAGTTCTTC.

V is TRBV5-4 and J is TRBJ2-3, with a weak D call TRBD2 (5 bases). Trimming took 1 base from V and 5 from J, leaving 17 bases between them. The CDR3 covers 16 residues. The V gene's germline CDR1 is SGHNT and CDR2 YYREEE (reference sequence). The chain's CDR3 is CASSLPRAGAIDTQYF. In DNA, the CDR3 is TGTGCCAGCAGCTTGCCGCGGGCCGGAGCGATAGATACGCAGTATTTT.

The V call is TRBV7-9, the J call TRBJ2-2, with D uncertain. There are 13 residues in the CDR3. The germline V and J ends were trimmed by 8 bases and 0 bases, with 7 bases remaining between them. From germline, CDR1 is SEHNR and CDR2 FQNEAQ (reference sequence). CDR3 DNA sequence: TGTGCCAGCCAGGATGCGAACACCGGGGAGCTGTTTTTT. It yields the protein CASQDANTGELFF. Filled out from reference TRBV7-9 and TRBJ2-2, the complete variable domain reads DTGVSQNPRHKITKRGQNVTFRCDPISEHNRLYWYRQTLGQGPEFLTYFQNEAQLEKSRLLSDRFSAERPKGSFSTLEIQRTEQGDSAMYLCASQDANTGELFFGEGSRLTVL.

This clone was seen just once. The chain combines TRBV5-5 with TRBJ2-5; no firm D call. The ends were cut back, 0 bases at V and 8 bases at J, with 5 bases in the middle. Germline lookup yields CDR1 SGHKS and CDR2 YYEKEE (reference sequence). This CDR3 has 11 residues. CDR3 sequence reads: CASSLELTQYF. The CDR3 DNA reads as TGTGCCAGCAGCTTGGAACTAACCCAGTACTTC. Supplemented by reference TRBV5-5 and TRBJ2-5, the full variable domain reads DAGVTQSPTHLIKTRGQQVTLRCSPISGHKSVSWYQQVLGQGPQFIFQYYEKEERGRGNFPDRFSARQFPNYSSELNVNALLLGDSALYLCASSLELTQYFGPGTRLLVL.

The chain uses TRBV5-4 and TRBJ2-3; 10 bases agree with TRBD2. The germline V gene encodes CDR1 SGHNT and CDR2 YYREEE (reference sequence). This CDR3 contains 18 residues. Unmatched junction bases numbered 10, after V lost 1 base and J lost 2 bases. CDR3 protein: CASSLYTLGTSVTDTQYF. CDR3 nucleotide sequence: TGTGCCAGCAGCTTGTATACTCTTGGGACTAGCGTCACAGATACGCAGTATTTT. Full variable domain (rest looked up from reference TRBV5-4 and TRBJ2-3): ETGVTQSPTHLIKTRGQQVTLRCSSQSGHNTVSWYQQALGQGPQFIFQYYREEENGRGNFPPRFSGLQFPNYSSELNVNALELDDSALYLCASSLYTLGTSVTDTQYFGPGTRLTVL.

The chain links TRBV7-9 to TRBJ2-5; TRBD1 is a possible D gene (5 bases). Germline assignment: CDR1 SEHNR and CDR2 FQNEAQ (reference sequence). This CDR3 spans 16 amino acids. Trimming took off 3 bases at V and 4 bases at J, with 18 bases between the two ends. For the CDR3, the DNA is TGTGCCAGCAGCTTGGTCCGGACACCAGAGCGAGAGACCCAGTACTTC. Translated: CASSLVRTPERETQYF.

This clone was recorded once. CDR3 coding DNA: TGTGCCAGCAGCTTGAGAGGCCAGGCGGGAAATCAGCCCCAGCATTTT. Translating gives CASSLRGQAGNQPQHF. This rearrangement joins TRBV5-5 to TRBJ1-5; D call uncertain. V lost 1 base and J lost 4, with 15 bases in between. The CDR3 covers 16 residues. Germline CDR1 SGHKS, CDR2 YYEKEE (reference sequence). Full variable domain (remainder filled in from reference TRBV5-5 and TRBJ1-5): DAGVTQSPTHLIKTRGQQVTLRCSPISGHKSVSWYQQVLGQGPQFIFQYYEKEERGRGNFPDRFSARQFPNYSSELNVNALLLGDSALYLCASSLRGQAGNQPQHFGDGTRLSIL.

This chain links TRBV28 with TRBJ1-5; D possibly corresponds to TRBD1 (6 bases). CDR1 and CDR2 from the germline V gene are MDHEN and SYDVKM. The CDR3 is 16 residues long. Trimming left V 3 bases short and J 4 bases short, with 16 bases between. The CDR3 nucleotides read TGTGCCAGCAGTTTCGGACAGATATGGGGGAATCAGCCCCAGCATTTT. Translation gives CASSFGQIWGNQPQHF. Full variable domain (outside the CDR3, taken from reference TRBV28 and TRBJ1-5): DVKVTQSSRYLVKRTGEKVFLECVQDMDHENMFWYRQDPGLGLRLIYFSYDVKMKEKGDIPEGYSVSREKKERFSLILESASTNQTSMYLCASSFGQIWGNQPQHFGDGTRLSIL.

In regard to this clone: A much larger clone lies a single base off, so this may be a read error. The sample has other DNA sequences that encode this CDR3 too. DNA of the CDR3: TGTGCCAGCAGCCCCGGACTAGCGGGAGGCAATGAGCAGTTCTTC. Amino acid sequence: CASSPGLAGGNEQFF. The V gene is TRBV7-9, the J gene TRBJ2-1; 14 bases are a match to TRBD2. V trimming: 5 bases; J trimming: 6 bases; junction bases outside the gene matches: 3. The length of the CDR3 is 15 residues. Germline V gene sequence: CDR1 SEHNR, CDR2 FQNEAQ (reference sequence).

This clone came up a few times. The chain links TRBV19 to TRBJ1-5, with D maybe TRBD1 (5 bases). Germline V lookup: CDR1 LNHDA, CDR2 SQIVND (reference sequence). V was pared by 3 bases and J by 6 bases, with 15 bases between. The CDR3 length is 15 residues. The CDR3 coding sequence is TGTGCCAGTAGTATTGGTTCGGGGGGGACTCAGCCCCAGCATTTT. Translating it yields CASSIGSGGTQPQHF.